The clone carrying this T cell receptor beta chain has at least ten counts. TCRdb reanalysed the PCR reads using MiXCR and keeps one entry per CDR3 protein. This table has 75,000 to 95,000 distinct CDR3 sequences, roughly 25% appearing once. This specimen belongs to a study of molecular identifiers for immune sequencing clone quantification. Per the germline V gene, CDR1 is SGHVS and CDR2 is FNYEAQ. The length of the CDR3 is 14 residues. Trimming stripped 5 bases from V and 3 bases from J, with 13 bases between. What was sequenced was naive CD8+ T cells from blood, with Jurkat cell RNA spiked in. Subset noted: FACS-sorted CD8+CD4-CCR7+CD45RA+ naive T cells. The sequence came from a human donor in good health. Some libraries in this study had Jurkat cell RNA spiked in. The chain has TRBV7-6 and TRBJ2-5; D is perhaps TRBD2 (5 bases). CDR3 sequence reads: CASSASLGEETQYF. The CDR3 nucleotides read TGTGCCAGCAGCGCTAGTCTGGGAGAAGAGACCCAGTACTTC.